The clone carrying this TCR beta chain appeared a few times. The sample originates from a study of T cells after yellow fever vaccination. This CDR3 is 17 amino acids long. Germline CDR1 is SQVTM and CDR2 is ANQGSEA. Trimming took off 1 base at V and 3 bases at J, with 18 bases between the two ends. TCRdb reanalysed the 5' RACE reads using MiXCR and keeps one entry per CDR3 protein. The profile shows just under 600,000 distinct CDR3 sequences, about 14% of them singletons. The source material was PBMCs, sampled on the day of the yellow fever booster vaccination. The V gene is TRBV29-1, the J gene TRBJ2-2; D is unclear. The TCR originated in a man aged 25 to 45 who received the YFV17D yellow fever vaccine. The CDR3, as DNA: TGCAGCGTTGAAGTTCGAGGCTACCCGCCTGACACCGGGGAGCTGTTTTTT. Its protein is CSVEVRGYPPDTGELFF.